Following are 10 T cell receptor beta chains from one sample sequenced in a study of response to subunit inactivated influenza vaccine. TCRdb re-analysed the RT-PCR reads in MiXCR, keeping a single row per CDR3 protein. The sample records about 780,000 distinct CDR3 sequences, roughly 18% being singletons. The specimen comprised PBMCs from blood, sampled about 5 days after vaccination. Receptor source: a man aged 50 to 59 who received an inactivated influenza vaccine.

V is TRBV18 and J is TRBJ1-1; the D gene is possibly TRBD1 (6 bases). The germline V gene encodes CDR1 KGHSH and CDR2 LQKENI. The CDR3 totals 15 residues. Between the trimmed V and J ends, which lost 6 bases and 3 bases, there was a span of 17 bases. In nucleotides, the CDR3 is TGTGCCAGCTCCGTGGTTCGGGGGGCGGACACTGAAGCTTTCTTT. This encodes CASSVVRGADTEAFF.

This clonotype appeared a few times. CDR3 coding DNA: TGTGCCAGCAGCCAAGTATCAGGGGGCAGGACTGAAGCTTTCTTT. It encodes CASSQVSGGRTEAFF. The chain uses TRBV4-2 and TRBJ1-1; 8 bases line up with TRBD1. V lost 1 base and J lost 5; bases outside the gene matches: 6. The CDR3 has 15 residues. CDR1 is LGHNA and CDR2 is YNFKEQ in the germline V gene.

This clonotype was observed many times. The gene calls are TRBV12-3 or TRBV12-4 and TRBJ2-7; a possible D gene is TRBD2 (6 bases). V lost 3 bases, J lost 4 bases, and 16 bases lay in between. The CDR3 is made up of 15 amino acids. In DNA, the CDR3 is TGTGCCAGCAGTTTCGTTCTAGCGAGGACGTACGAGCAGTACTTC. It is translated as CASSFVLARTYEQYF.

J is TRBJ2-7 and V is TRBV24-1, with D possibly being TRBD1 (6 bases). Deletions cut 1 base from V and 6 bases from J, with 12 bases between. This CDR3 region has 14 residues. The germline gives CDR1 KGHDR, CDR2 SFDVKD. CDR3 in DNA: TGTGCCACCAGTGATTTTCACAGGGACGCCGAGCAGTACTTC. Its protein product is CATSDFHRDAEQYF.

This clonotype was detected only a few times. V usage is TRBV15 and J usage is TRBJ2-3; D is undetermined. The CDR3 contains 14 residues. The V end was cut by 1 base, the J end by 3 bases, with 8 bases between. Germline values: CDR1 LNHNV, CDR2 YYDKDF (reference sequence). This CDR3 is CATSRAPSTDTQYF. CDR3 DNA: TGTGCCACCAGCAGAGCCCCGTCGACAGATACGCAGTATTTT.

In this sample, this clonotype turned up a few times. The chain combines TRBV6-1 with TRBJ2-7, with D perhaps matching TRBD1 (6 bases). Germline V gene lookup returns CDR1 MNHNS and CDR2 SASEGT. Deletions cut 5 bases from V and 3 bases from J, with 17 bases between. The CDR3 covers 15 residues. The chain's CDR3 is CASSIATGNDYEQYF. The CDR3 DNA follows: TGTGCCAGCAGTATAGCGACAGGAAACGACTACGAGCAGTACTTC.

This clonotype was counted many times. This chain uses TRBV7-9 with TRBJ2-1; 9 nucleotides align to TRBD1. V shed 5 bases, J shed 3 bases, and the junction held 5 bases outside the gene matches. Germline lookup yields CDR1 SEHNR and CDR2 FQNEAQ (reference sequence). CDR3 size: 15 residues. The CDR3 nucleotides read TGTGCCAGCAGCCGAGGGGGACAGGGCTACAATGAGCAGTTCTTC. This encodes CASSRGGQGYNEQFF.

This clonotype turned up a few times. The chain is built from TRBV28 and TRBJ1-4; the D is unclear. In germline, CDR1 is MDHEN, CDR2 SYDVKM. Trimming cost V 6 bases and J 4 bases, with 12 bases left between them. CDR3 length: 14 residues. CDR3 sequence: CASSRGGSNEKLFF. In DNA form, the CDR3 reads TGTGCCAGCAGCCGCGGTGGGAGTAATGAAAAACTGTTTTTT.

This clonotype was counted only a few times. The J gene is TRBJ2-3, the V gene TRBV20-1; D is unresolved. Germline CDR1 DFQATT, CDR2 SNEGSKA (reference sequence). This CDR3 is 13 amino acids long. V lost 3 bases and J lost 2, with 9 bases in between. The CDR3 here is CSASNGHTDTQYF. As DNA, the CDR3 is TGCAGTGCTAGTAACGGCCACACAGATACGCAGTATTTT.

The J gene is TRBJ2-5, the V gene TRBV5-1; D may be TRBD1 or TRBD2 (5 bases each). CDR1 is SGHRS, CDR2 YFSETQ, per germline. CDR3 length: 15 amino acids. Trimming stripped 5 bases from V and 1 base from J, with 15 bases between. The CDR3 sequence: CASSGGVRTQETQYF. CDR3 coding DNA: TGCGCCAGCAGTGGGGGTGTGAGGACCCAAGAGACCCAGTACTTC.